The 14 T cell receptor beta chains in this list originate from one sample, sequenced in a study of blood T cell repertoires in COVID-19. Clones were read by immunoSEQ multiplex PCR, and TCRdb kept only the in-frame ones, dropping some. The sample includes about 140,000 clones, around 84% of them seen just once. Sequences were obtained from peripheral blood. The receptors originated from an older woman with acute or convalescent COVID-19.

CDR3 nucleotides: TGTGCCAGCAGACAGGGGGACGCGTACGAAAAACTGTTTTTT. It encodes CASRQGDAYEKLFF. The chain couples TRBV2 to TRBJ1-4; TRBD1 matches 8 bases. This CDR3 has 14 amino acids. V gave up 6 bases and J gave up 8 bases; unmatched junction bases: 8. Germline CDR1 SNHLY, CDR2 FYNNEI.

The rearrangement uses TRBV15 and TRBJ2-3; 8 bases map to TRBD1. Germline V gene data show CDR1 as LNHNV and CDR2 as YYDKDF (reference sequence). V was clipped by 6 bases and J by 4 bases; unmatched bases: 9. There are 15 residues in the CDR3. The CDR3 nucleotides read TGTGCCACCAGAGTTGACAGGGGATGGGCAGATACGCAGTATTTT. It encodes CATRVDRGWADTQYF. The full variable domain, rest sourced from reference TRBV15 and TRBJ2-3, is DAMVIQNPRYQVTQFGKPVTLSCSQTLNHNVMYWYQQKSSQAPKLLFHYYDKDFNNEADTPDNFQSRRPNTSFCFLDIRSPGLGDTAMYLCATRVDRGWADTQYFGPGTRLTVL.

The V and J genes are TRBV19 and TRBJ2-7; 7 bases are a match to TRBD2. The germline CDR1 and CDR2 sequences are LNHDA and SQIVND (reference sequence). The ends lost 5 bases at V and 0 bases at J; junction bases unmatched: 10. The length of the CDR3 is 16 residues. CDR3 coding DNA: TGTGCCAGTAGTGACCCCGGGGAGGGGACCTCCTACGAGCAGTACTTC. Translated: CASSDPGEGTSYEQYF.

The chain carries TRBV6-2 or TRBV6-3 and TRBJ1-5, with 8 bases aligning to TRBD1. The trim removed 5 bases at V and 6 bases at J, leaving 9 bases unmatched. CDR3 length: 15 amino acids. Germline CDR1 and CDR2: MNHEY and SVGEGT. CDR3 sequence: CASSRQGPAGQPQHF. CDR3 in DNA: TGTGCCAGCAGTCGACAGGGGCCGGCGGGTCAGCCCCAGCATTTT.

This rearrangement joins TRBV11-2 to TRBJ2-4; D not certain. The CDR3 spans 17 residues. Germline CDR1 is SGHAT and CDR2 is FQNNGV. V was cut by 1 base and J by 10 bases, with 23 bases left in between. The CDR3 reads CASSLVGLEIGRRIQYF. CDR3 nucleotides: TGTGCCAGCAGCTTAGTGGGCCTTGAGATCGGTCGAAGGATTCAGTACTTC.

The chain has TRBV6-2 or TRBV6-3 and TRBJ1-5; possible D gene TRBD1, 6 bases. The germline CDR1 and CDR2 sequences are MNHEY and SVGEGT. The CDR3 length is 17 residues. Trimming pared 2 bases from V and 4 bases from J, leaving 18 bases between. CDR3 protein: CASSYGGAFTGNQPQHF. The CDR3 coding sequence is TGTGCCAGCAGTTACGGGGGGGCCTTTACAGGGAATCAGCCCCAGCATTTT.

The CDR3, as DNA: TGTGCCAGCAGTCGGGAGTGGAATCAGCCCCAGCATTTT. This encodes CASSREWNQPQHF. The chain has TRBV6-5 and TRBJ1-5; D is unresolved. Looked up from germline, CDR1 is MNHEY and CDR2 is SVGAGI. V was trimmed by 5 bases and J by 4 bases, leaving 9 bases between them. This CDR3 contains 13 residues.

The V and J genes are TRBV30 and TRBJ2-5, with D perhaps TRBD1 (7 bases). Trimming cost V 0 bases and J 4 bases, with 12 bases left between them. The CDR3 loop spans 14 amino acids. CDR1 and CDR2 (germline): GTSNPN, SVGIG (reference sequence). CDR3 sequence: CAWSVPGGRETQYF. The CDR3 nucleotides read TGTGCCTGGAGTGTACCAGGGGGGAGAGAGACCCAGTACTTC.

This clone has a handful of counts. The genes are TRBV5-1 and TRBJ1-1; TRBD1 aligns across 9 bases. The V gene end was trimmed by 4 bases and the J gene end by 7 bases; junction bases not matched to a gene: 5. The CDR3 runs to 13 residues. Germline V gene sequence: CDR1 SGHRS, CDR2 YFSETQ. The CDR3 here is CASSPDRGYEAFF. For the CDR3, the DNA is TGCGCCAGCAGCCCCGACAGGGGGTATGAAGCTTTCTTT.

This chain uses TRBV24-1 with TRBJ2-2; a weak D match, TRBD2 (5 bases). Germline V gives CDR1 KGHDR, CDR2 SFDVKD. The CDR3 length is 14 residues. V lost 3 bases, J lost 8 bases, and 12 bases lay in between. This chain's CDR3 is CATSDTGKTGELFF. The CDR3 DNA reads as TGTGCCACCAGTGATACCGGGAAGACGGGGGAGCTGTTTTTT.

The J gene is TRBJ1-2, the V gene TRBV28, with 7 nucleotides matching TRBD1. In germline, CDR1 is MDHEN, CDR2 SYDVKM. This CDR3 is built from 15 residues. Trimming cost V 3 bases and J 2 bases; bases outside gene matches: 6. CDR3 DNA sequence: TGTGCCAGCAGTTTCGACGACAGGGCGAACTATGGCTACACCTTC. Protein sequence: CASSFDDRANYGYTF.

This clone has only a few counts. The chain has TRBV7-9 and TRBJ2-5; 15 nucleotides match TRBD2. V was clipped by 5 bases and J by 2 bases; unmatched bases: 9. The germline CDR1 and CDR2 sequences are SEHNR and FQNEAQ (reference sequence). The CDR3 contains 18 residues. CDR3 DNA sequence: TGTGCCAGCAGCGTAGGGACTAGCGGGAGGCTGAGACAAGAGACCCAGTACTTC. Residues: CASSVGTSGRLRQETQYF.

CDR3 nucleotides: TGTGCCAGTAATGGGCCCCGGGGGACCCAGTACTTC. Protein sequence: CASNGPRGTQYF. The V call is TRBV19, the J call TRBJ2-5; possible D gene TRBD2, 5 bases. This CDR3 comprises 12 residues. CDR1 LNHDA and CDR2 SQIVND come from the germline V gene (reference sequence). V lost 7 bases and J 7 bases, leaving 13 bases between the germline ends.

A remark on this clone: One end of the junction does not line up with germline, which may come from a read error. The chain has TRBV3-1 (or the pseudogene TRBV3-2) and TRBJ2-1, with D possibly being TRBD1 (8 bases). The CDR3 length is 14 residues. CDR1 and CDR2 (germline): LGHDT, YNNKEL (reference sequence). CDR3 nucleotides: TGTGCCAGCAACCAAGGTAACAGGGGGGGAGAGCAGTTCTTC. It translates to CASNQGNRGGEQFF.